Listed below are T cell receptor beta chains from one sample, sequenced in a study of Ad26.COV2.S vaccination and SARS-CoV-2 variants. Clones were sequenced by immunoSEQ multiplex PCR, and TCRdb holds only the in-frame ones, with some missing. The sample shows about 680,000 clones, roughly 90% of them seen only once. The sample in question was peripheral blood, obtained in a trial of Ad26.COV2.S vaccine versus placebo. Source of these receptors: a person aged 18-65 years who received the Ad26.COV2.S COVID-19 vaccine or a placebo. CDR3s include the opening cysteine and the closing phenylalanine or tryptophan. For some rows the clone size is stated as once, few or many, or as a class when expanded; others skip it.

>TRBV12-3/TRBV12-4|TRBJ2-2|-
CASSRQGPGELFF
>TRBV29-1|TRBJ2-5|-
CSSSWGGTQYF
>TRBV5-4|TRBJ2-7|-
CASSVDTPLEQYF
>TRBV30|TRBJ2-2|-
CAWSLTANTGELFF
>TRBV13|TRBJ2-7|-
CASSLVGLQDYEQYF
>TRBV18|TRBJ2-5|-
CASSGQGALETQYF
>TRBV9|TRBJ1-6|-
CASSVAGSGNSPLHF
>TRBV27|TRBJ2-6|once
CASTTGYSGANVLTF
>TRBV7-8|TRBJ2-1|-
CASSPPSGRARSSYNEQFF
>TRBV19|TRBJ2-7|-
CASSPGTLPQKFSEQYF